This TCR beta chain was observed in a study of blood T cell repertoires in COVID-19. Turning to the study itself: Samples of COVID-19 (acute and convalescent) were obtained from the United States, Italy and Spain. T cells, B-cell-depleted T cells, or PBMCs supplied cDNA or gDNA.

Original processing notes: Estimation of nucleated cell counts was performed using reference gene primer amplification. Libraries were prepared by immunoSEQ multiplex PCR; TCRdb keeps only in-frame clonotypes and omits some of them. V and J calls and clone size come straight from that table; D and trimming were deduced from the DNA. The table lists some 78,000 clones, roughly nine tenths of them singletons. What was sequenced was peripheral blood. The source of this sequence is a woman older than 75 with active or convalescent COVID-19.

This CDR3 is CASSPTLGQGRIGELFF. The CDR3 DNA reads TGCGCCAGCAGCCCGACCCTCGGACAGGGGAGGATCGGGGAGCTGTTTTTT. The chain uses TRBV4-1 and TRBJ2-2, with 9 bases identical to TRBD1. The CDR3 extends over 17 amino acids. In germline, CDR1 is MGHRA, CDR2 YSYEKL. J gave up 7 bases and V 4 bases, and 13 bases lay outside the gene matches.